Below, 13 T cell receptor beta chains from the same sample are listed, as sequenced in a study of T cells after yellow fever vaccination. TCRdb passed the 5' RACE reads through MiXCR, listing each CDR3 protein once. The sample comprises roughly 120,000 distinct CDR3 sequences, under 9% of which are singletons, and about 25% rests with the top ten. Here the sequenced sample was CD8+ T cells sorted from PBMCs, taken 45 days after the yellow fever booster vaccination. These receptors were collected from a man younger than 40 who received the YFV17D yellow fever vaccine.

This clonotype showed up many times. The CDR3: CASSPEGETQYF. DNA of the CDR3: TGTGCCAGCAGCCCCGAGGGGGAGACCCAGTACTTC. The chain employs TRBV27 and TRBJ2-5, with D possibly being TRBD1 or TRBD2 (5 bases each). Germline loops: CDR1 MNHEY, CDR2 SMNVEV (reference sequence). V shed 6 bases and J shed 5 bases, with 10 bases lying between them. The CDR3 totals 12 residues.

This clonotype was counted many times. The CDR3, as DNA: TGTGCCAGCAGCTTGGATGCGGAGAATGAGCAGTTCTTC. It encodes CASSLDAENEQFF. V usage is TRBV7-9 and J usage is TRBJ2-1; D is unresolved. The V gene lost 3 bases and the J gene lost 7 bases, with 10 bases spanning the gap. The CDR3 contains 13 residues. Germline loops: CDR1 SEHNR, CDR2 FQNEAQ (reference sequence).

In its sample, this clonotype was seen a few times. This sequence joins TRBV20-1 and TRBJ2-7, with TRBD2 identical over 9 bases. The CDR3 extends over 11 amino acids. Trimming took 6 bases from V and 7 from J; bases not matched to a gene: 4. Germline V gene lookup returns CDR1 DFQATT and CDR2 SNEGSKA (reference sequence). The DNA of the CDR3 is TGCAGTGCAATGAGCGGGAGGGAGCAGTACTTC. Translated, it gives CSAMSGREQYF.

This clonotype was observed at least ten times. This chain links TRBV27 with TRBJ2-7, with 8 nucleotides matching TRBD2. The CDR3 length is 16 residues. Trimming at V came to 5 bases and at J to 3 bases, leaving 12 bases not matched to a gene. Per the germline V gene, CDR1 is MNHEY and CDR2 is SMNVEV (reference sequence). The CDR3 is CASSTPTAGVGYEQYF. CDR3 bases: TGTGCCAGCAGTACCCCCACAGCGGGAGTCGGCTACGAGCAGTACTTC.

Many counts were recorded for this clonotype. The chain is built from TRBV7-9 and TRBJ2-5; D possibly corresponds to TRBD2 (5 bases). This CDR3 is 14 amino acids long. Germline loops: CDR1 SEHNR, CDR2 FQNEAQ (reference sequence). V lost 5 bases and J lost 2, with 12 bases in between. The DNA of the CDR3 is TGTGCCAGCAGCCACACTAGGCTGCAAGAGACCCAGTACTTC. Amino acids: CASSHTRLQETQYF.

This clonotype has just a few counts. The CDR3 DNA reads as TGCAGTGCCGGTTCTTCTAGCGAGTCCACAGATACGCAGTATTTT. Protein product: CSAGSSSESTDTQYF. This rearrangement joins TRBV20-1 to TRBJ2-3, with D possibly matching TRBD2 (6 bases). V was pared by 6 bases and J by 2 bases, with 18 bases between. The length of the CDR3 is 15 residues. Germline-derived CDR1 and CDR2 are DFQATT and SNEGSKA (reference sequence).

This chain connects TRBV5-5 to TRBJ2-6; D is uncertain. The CDR3 is 11 residues long. V shed 9 bases and J shed 1 base, with 2 bases lying between them. The germline CDR1 and CDR2 sequences are SGHKS and YYEKEE (reference sequence). The CDR3 nucleotides read TGTGCCACGTCTGGGGCCAACGTCCTGACTTTC. Its translation: CATSGANVLTF.

Regarding this clonotype: This may come from a read error, since a much larger clone is one base off. The chain joins TRBV7-9 to TRBJ2-7, with 9 bases identical to TRBD1. The trim removed 4 bases at V and 3 bases at J, leaving 7 bases unmatched. The CDR3 extends over 15 amino acids. Germline V gene lookup returns CDR1 SEHNR and CDR2 FQNEAQ (reference sequence). CDR3 region: CASSSPDRGNYEQYF. CDR3 sequence (DNA): TGTGCCAGCAGCTCCCCAGACAGGGGGAACTACGAGCAGTACTTC.

The chain has TRBV11-2 and TRBJ1-2; no definite D call. The CDR3 loop spans 14 amino acids. V was pared by 1 base and J by 0 bases, with 6 bases between. Germline-derived CDR1 and CDR2 are SGHAT and FQNNGV. The CDR3 loop reads CASSLGPSNYGYTF. The CDR3, as DNA: TGTGCCAGCAGCTTAGGTCCTTCTAACTATGGCTACACCTTC.

This clonotype was counted between two and nine times. The rearrangement links TRBV6-5 to TRBJ2-7, with D tentatively TRBD1 (5 bases). The CDR3 contains 13 residues. Germline loops: CDR1 MNHEY, CDR2 SVGAGI. V was pared by 2 bases and J by 5 bases, with 10 bases between. CDR3 amino acids: CASSYPDRHEQYF. The CDR3 DNA sequence: TGTGCCAGCAGTTACCCTGACAGACACGAGCAGTACTTC.

The sample holds a few counts of this clonotype. This chain connects TRBV25-1 to TRBJ2-5; a possible D gene is TRBD1 (5 bases). Trimming took 1 base from V and 0 from J, leaving 6 bases between them. This CDR3 has 14 amino acids. Germline V gives CDR1 MGHDK, CDR2 SYGVNS. This CDR3 is CASSELTDQETQYF. The CDR3, as DNA: TGTGCCAGCAGTGAATTGACAGACCAAGAGACCCAGTACTTC.

This clonotype appeared many times. V gene TRBV7-6 combines with J gene TRBJ2-1; 10 bases map to TRBD1. The V gene's germline CDR1 is SGHVS and CDR2 FNYEAQ. With 5 bases clipped from V and 9 bases from J, the junction kept 7 bases outside the gene matches. The CDR3 runs 14 residues. In DNA form, the CDR3 reads TGTGCCAGCAGCCAGGACAGGGGGGGAGTTGAGCAGTTCTTC. Translating gives CASSQDRGGVEQFF.

This clonotype was recorded once. One junction end does not reproduce the germline sequence, and a read error may be involved. The chain is built from TRBV12-3 or TRBV12-4 and TRBJ2-2; D may match TRBD1 or TRBD2 (5 bases each). The CDR3 spans 18 residues. CDR3 DNA: TGTGCCTGCAGTCCGGGGACGGGGAAGCCGGAGAACACCGGGGAGCTGTTTTTT. Residues: CACSPGTGKPENTGELFF.